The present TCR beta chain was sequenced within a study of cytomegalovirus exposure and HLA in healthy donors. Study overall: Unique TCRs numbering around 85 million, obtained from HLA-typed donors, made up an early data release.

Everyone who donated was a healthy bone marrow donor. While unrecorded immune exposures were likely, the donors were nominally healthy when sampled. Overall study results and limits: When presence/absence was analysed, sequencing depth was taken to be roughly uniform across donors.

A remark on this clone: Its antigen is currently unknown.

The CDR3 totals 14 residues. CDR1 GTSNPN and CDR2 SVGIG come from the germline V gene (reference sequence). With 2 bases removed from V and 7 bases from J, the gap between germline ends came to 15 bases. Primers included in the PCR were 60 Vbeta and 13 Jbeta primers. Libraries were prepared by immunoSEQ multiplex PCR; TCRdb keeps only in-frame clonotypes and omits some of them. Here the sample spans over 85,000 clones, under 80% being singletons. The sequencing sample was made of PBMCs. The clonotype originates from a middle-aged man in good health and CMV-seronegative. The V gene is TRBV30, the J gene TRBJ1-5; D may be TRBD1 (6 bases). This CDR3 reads CAWSLGRGTQPQHF. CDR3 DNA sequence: TGTGCCTGGAGTCTGGGCAGGGGAACGCAGCCCCAGCATTTT.